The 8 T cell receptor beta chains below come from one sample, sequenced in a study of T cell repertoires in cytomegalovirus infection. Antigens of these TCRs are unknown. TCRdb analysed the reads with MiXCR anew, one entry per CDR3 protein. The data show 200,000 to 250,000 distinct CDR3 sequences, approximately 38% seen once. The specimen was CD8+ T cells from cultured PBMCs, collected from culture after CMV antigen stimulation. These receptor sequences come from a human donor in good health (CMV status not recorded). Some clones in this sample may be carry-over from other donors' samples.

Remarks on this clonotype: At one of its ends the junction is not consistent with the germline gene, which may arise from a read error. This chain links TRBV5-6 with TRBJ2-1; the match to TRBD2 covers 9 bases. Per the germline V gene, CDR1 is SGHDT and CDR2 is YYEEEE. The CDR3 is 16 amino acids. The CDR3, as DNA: TGTGCAAGCAGCTTATGGAGACTAGCGGCCTACAATGAGCAGTTCTTC. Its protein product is CASSLWRLAAYNEQFF.

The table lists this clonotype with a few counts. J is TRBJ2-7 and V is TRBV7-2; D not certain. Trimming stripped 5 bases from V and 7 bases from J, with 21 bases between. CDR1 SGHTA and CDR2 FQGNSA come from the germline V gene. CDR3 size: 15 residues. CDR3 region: CASSPRNGSSLEQYF. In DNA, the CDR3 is TGTGCCAGCAGCCCGAGGAACGGCAGTTCCTTGGAGCAGTACTTC.

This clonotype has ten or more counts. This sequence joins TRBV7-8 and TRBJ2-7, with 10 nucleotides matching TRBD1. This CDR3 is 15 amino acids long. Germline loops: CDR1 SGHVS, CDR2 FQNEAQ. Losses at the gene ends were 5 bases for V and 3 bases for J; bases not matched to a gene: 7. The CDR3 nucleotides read TGTGCCAGCAGCCCAGACAGGGGGCCCTACTACGAGCAGTACTTC. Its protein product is CASSPDRGPYYEQYF. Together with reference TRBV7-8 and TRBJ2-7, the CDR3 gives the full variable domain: GAGVSQSPRYKVAKRGQDVALRCDPISGHVSLFWYQQALGQGPEFLTYFQNEAQLDKSGLPSDRFFAERPEGSVSTLKIQRTQQEDSAVYLCASSPDRGPYYEQYFGPGTRLTVT.

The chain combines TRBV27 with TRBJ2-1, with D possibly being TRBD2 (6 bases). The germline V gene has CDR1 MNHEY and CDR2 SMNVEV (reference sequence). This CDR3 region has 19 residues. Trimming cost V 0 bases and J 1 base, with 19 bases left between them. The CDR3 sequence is CASSLSLRRGKASYNEQFF. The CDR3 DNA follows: TGTGCCAGCAGTTTATCCCTTAGGCGGGGCAAGGCTTCCTACAATGAGCAGTTCTTC.

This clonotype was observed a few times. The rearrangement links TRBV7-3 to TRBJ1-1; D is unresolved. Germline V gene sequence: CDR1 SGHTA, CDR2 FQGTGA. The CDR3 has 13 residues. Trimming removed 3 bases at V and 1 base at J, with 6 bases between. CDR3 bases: TGTGCCAGCAGCTTCTCAACGAACACTGAAGCTTTCTTT. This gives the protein CASSFSTNTEAFF.

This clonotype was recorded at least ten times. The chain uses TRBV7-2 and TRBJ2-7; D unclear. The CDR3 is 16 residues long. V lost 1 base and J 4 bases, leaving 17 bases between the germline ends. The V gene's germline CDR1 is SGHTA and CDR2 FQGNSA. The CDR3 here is CASSLVGLVLLYEQYF. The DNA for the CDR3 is TGTGCCAGCAGCTTAGTCGGGCTAGTCTTACTTTACGAGCAGTACTTC.

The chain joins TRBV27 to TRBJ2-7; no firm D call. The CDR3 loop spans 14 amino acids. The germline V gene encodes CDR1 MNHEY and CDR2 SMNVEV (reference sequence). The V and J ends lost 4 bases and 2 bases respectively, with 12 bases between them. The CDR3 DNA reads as TGTGCCAGCAGTTATTCCCGTGGGACCTACGAGCAGTACTTC. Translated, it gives CASSYSRGTYEQYF.

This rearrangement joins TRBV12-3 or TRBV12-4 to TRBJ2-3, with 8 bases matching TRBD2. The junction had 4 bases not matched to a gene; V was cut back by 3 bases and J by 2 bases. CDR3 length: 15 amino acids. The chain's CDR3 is CASSFGGAYTDTQYF. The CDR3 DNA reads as TGTGCCAGCAGTTTCGGGGGGGCCTACACAGATACGCAGTATTTT.